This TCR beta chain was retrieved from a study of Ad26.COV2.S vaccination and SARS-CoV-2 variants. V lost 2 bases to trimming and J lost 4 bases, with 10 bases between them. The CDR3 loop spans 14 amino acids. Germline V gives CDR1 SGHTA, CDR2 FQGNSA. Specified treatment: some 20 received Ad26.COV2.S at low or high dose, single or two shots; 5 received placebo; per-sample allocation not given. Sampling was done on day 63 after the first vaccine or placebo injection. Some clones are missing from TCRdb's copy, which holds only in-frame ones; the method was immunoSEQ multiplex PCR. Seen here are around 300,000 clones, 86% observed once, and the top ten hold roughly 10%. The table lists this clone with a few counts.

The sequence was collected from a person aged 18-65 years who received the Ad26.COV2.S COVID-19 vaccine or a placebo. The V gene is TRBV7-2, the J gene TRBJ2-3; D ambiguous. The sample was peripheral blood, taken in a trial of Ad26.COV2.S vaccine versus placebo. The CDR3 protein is CASSLMEGSDTQYF. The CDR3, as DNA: TGTGCCAGCAGCTTAATGGAAGGGTCAGATACGCAGTATTTT.